This T cell receptor (beta chain) was identified in a study of blood T cell repertoires in COVID-19. Study as a whole: Researchers got acute and convalescent COVID-19 samples from the United States, Italy and Spain. The cDNA or gDNA used as material had been derived from T cells, B-cell-depleted T cells, or PBMCs.

Original handling: From reference gene primer amplification, estimates of nucleated cell counts were derived. TCRdb keeps only in-frame clones here, not all; method: immunoSEQ multiplex PCR. The V and J calls and clone size are taken from that table; D and trimming were inferred from the DNA. The data show about 75,000 clones, 88% seen once. V gave up 1 base and J gave up 4 bases, with 17 bases separating them. The CDR3 totals 17 residues. The germline V gene encodes CDR1 KGHDR and CDR2 SFDVKD. This clonotype was obtained from a human donor in a cohort sampled during active COVID-19. The chain links TRBV24-1 to TRBJ2-3; possible D gene TRBD2, 5 bases. Sequencing input: peripheral blood. The CDR3 DNA sequence: TGTGCCACCAGTGATTTAAGCCGGGATATAGCATCAGATACGCAGTATTTT. As protein: CATSDLSRDIASDTQYF.